Detailed here is one T cell receptor beta chain. In the authors' methods: Amplification with reference gene primers provided the estimates of nucleated cell counts. Here immunoSEQ multiplex PCR was the method, and the copy in TCRdb shows in-frame clones only, minus some. V and J calls and clone size are as listed in that table; D and trimming were resolved from the DNA. The table lists approximately 170,000 clones, around two thirds of them singletons. This specimen belongs to a study of blood T cell repertoires in COVID-19. Across the study: There were acute and convalescent COVID-19 samples, and they came from the United States, Italy and Spain. PBMCs, B-cell-depleted T cells, or T cells were the source of the cDNA or gDNA that made up the material.

The length of the CDR3 is 17 residues. Germline lookup yields CDR1 LGHDT and CDR2 YNNKEL (reference sequence). V was pared by 0 bases and J by 5 bases, with 8 bases of the junction left unmatched. The J gene is TRBJ2-1, the V gene TRBV3-1 (or the pseudogene TRBV3-2), with 9 bases lining up with TRBD2. The sample consisted of peripheral blood. The clonotype was recovered from an elderly woman with acute or convalescent COVID-19. The CDR3 is CASSQERGGIQDNEQFF. The CDR3 nucleotides read TGTGCCAGCAGCCAAGAGCGGGGGGGGATCCAGGACAATGAGCAGTTCTTC.